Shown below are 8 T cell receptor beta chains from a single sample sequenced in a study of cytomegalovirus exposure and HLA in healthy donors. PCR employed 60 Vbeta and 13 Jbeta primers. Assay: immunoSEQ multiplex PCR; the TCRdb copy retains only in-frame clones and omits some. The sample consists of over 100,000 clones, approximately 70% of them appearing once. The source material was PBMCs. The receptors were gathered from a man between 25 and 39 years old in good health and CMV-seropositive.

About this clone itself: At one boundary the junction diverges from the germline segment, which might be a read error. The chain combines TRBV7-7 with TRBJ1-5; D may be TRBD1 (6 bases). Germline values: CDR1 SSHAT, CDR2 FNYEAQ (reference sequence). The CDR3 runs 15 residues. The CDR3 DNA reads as TGTGCTAGCAGCTTCAGGGGAGAGGTCAATCAGCCCCAGCATTTT. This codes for CASSFRGEVNQPQHF. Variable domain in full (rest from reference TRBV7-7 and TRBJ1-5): GAGVSQSPRYKVTKRGQDVTLRCDPISSHATLYWYQQALGQGPEFLTYFNYEAQPDKSGLPSDRFSAERPEGSISTLTIQRTEQRDSAMYRCASSFRGEVNQPQHFGDGTRLSIL.

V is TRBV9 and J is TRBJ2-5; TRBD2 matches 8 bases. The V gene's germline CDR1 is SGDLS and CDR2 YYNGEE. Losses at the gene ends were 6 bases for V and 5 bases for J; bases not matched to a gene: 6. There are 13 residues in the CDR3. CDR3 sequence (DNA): TGTGCCAGCAATCCGGGGGGGTCGGAGACCCAGTACTTC. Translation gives CASNPGGSETQYF.

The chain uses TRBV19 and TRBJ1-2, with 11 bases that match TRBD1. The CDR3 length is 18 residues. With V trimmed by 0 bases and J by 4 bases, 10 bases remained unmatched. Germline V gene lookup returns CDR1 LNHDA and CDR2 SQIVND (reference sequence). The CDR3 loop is CASSIDGPGTGGLYGYTF. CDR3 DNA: TGTGCCAGTAGTATAGATGGCCCTGGGACAGGGGGTCTCTATGGCTACACCTTC.

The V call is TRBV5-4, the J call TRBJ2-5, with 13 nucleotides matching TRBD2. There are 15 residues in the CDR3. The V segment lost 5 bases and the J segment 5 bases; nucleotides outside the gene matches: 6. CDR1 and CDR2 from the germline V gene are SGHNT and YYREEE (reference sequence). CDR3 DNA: TGTGCCAGCAGACTAGCGGGAGGGCTTCGGGAGACCCAGTACTTC. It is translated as CASRLAGGLRETQYF.

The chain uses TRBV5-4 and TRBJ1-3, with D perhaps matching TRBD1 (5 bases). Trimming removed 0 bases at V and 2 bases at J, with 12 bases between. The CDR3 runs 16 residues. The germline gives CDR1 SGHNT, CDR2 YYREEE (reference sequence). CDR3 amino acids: CASSLGQGGPGNTIYF. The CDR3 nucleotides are TGTGCCAGCAGCTTGGGGCAGGGAGGCCCTGGAAACACCATATATTTT.

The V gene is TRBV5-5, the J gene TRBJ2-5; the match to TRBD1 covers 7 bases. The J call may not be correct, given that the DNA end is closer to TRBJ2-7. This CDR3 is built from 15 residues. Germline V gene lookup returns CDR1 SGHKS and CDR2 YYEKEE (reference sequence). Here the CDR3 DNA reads TGTGCCAGCAGCGATGGATCGACAGGGTTTTACGAGCAGTACTTC. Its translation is CASSDGSTGFYEQYF.

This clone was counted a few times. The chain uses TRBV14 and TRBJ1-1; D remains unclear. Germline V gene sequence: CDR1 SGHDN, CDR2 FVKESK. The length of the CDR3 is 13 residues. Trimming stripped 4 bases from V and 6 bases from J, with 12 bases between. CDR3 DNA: TGTGCCAGCAGCCCCCTCCGGGGTGCTGAAGCTTTCTTT. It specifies CASSPLRGAEAFF.

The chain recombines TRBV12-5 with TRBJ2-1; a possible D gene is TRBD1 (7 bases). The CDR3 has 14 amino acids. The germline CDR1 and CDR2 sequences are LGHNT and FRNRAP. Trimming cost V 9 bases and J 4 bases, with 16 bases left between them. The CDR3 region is CASGAGGKYNEQFF. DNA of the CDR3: TGTGCTAGCGGGGCAGGGGGGAAATACAATGAGCAGTTCTTC.